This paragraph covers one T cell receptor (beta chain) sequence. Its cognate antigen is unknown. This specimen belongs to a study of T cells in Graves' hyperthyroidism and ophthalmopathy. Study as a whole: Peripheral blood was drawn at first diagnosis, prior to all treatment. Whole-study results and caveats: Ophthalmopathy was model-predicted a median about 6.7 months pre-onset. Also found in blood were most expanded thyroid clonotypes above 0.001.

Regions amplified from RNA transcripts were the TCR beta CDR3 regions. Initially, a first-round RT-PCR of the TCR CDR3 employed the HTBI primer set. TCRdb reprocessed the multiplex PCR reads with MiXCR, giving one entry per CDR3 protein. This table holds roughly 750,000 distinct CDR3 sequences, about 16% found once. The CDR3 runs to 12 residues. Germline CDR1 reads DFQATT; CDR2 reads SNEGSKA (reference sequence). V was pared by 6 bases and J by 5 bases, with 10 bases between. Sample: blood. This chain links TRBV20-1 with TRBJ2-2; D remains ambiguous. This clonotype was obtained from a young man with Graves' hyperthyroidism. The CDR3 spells CSALPVTGELFF. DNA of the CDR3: TGCAGTGCGTTGCCGGTGACCGGGGAGCTGTTTTTT.